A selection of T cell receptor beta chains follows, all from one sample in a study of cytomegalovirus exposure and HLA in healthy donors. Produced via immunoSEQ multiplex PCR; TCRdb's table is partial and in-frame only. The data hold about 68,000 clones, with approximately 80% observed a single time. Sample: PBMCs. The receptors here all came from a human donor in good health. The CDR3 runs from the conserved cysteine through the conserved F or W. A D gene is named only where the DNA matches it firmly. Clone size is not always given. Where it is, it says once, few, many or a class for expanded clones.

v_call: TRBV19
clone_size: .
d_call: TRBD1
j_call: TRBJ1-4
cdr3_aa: CASSRDRGRLSRGLNEKLFF
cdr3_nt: TGTGCCAGTAGTAGAGACAGGGGACGACTGTCTCGGGGCCTAAATGAAAAACTGTTTTTT

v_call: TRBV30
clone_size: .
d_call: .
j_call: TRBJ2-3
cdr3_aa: CAWKEADTQYF
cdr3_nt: TGTGCCTGGAAGGAGGCAGATACGCAGTATTTT

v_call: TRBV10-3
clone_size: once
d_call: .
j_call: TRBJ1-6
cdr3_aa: CAIRATLDNSPLHF
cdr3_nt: TGTGCCATCAGGGCGACACTGGATAATTCACCCCTCCACTTT

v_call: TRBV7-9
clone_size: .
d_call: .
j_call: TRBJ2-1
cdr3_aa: CASSLNSMGQQQFF
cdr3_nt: TGTGCCAGCAGTCTAAATTCCATGGGGCAGCAGCAGTTCTTC

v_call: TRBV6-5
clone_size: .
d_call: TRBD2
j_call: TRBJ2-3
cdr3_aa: CASSYSTSSDTQYF
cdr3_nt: TGTGCCAGCAGTTACTCGACTAGCTCCGATACGCAGTATTTT

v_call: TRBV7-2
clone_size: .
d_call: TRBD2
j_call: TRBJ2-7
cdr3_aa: CASSRTGGGLSSYEQYF
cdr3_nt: TGTGCCAGCAGTAGGACTGGCGGGGGTCTAAGCTCCTACGAGCAGTACTTC

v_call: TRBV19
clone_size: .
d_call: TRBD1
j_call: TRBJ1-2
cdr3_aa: CASRTGGDYGYTF
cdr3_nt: TGTGCCAGTAGGACAGGGGGAGACTATGGCTACACCTTC

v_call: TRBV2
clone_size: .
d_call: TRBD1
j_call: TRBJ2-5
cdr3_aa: CATAQGSQETQYF
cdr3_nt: TGTGCCACCGCACAGGGGAGCCAAGAGACCCAGTACTTC

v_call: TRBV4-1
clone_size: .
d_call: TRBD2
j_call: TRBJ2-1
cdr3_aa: CASSPPGGRALHYNEQFF
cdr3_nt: TGCGCCAGCAGCCCTCCGGGGGGGAGGGCCCTCCACTACAATGAGCAGTTCTTC

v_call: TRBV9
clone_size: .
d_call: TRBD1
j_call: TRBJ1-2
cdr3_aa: CASSVRQGVLDYGYTF
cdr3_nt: TGTGCCAGCAGCGTGAGACAGGGGGTCCTGGACTATGGCTACACCTTC

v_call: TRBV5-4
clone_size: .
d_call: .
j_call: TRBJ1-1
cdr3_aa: CATSFPPSTEAFF
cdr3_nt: TGTGCCACCAGCTTTCCCCCGAGCACTGAAGCTTTCTTT

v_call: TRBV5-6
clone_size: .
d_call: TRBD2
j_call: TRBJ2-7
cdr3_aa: CASSRGTSGGYEQYF
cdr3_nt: TGTGCCAGCAGCCGCGGGACTAGCGGGGGGTACGAGCAGTACTTC

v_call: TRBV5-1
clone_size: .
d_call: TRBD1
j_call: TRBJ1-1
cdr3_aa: CASSPRGPTEAFF
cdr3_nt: TGCGCCAGCAGCCCTAGGGGGCCCACTGAAGCTTTCTTT

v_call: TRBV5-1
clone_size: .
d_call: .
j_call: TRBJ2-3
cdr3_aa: CASSLGTALKSTDTQYF
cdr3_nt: TGCGCCAGCAGCTTGGGGACAGCATTGAAGAGCACAGATACGCAGTATTTT

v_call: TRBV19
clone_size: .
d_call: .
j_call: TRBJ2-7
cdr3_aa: CASSIRPGAYEQYF
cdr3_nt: TGTGCCAGTAGTATACGCCCAGGGGCCTACGAGCAGTACTTC

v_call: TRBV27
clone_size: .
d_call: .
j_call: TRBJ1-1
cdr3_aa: CASSLAGTIMNTEAFF
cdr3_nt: TGTGCCAGCAGTTTAGCAGGGACTATTATGAACACTGAAGCTTTCTTT

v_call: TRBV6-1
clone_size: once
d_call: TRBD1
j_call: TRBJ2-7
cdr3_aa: CASRRTGNYEQYF
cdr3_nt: TGTGCCAGCAGGCGGACAGGCAACTACGAGCAGTACTTC

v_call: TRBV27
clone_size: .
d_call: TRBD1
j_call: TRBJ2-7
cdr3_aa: CASSRGQGPYVEQYF
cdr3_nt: TGTGCCAGCAGCAGAGGACAGGGGCCATACGTCGAGCAGTACTTC

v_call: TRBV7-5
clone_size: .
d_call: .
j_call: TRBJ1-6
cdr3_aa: CARRQTGALNSPLHF
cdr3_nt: TGTGCCAGAAGACAGACAGGGGCACTTAATTCACCCCTCCACTTT

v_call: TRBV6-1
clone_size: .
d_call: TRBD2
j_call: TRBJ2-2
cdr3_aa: CASNRLAGGGGELFF
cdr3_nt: TGTGCCAGCAACAGACTAGCGGGGGGGGGCGGGGAGCTGTTTTTT

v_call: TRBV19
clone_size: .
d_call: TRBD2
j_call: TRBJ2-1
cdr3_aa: CASSSPPGTSPYNEQFF
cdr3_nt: TGTGCCAGTAGTTCACCCCCCGGGACTAGCCCCTACAATGAGCAGTTCTTC

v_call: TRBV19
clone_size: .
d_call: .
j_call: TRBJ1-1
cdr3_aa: CASSTVLTVNTEAFF
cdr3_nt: TGTGCCAGTAGTACAGTCTTGACAGTGAACACTGAAGCTTTCTTT

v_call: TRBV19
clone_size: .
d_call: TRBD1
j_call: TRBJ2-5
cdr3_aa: CASSRTGVGYAETQYF
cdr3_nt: TGTGCCAGTAGTAGGACAGGAGTCGGTTATGCGGAGACCCAGTACTTC

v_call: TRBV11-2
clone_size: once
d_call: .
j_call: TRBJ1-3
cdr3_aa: CASSLATSGNTIYF
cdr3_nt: TGTGCCAGCAGCTTAGCCACTTCTGGAAACACCATATATTTT

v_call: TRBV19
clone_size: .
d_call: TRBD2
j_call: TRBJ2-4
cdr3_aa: CATDEAGGPIKNIQYF
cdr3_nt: TGTGCCACCGACGAGGCGGGGGGGCCGATTAAAAACATTCAGTACTTC

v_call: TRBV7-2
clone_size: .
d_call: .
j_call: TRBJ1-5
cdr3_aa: CASSFGRARNQPQHF
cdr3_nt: TGTGCCAGCAGCTTCGGCAGGGCCCGCAATCAGCCCCAGCATTTT

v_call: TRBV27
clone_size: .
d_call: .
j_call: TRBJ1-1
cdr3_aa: CASSYYDRNGPVEAFF
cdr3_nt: TGTGCCAGCAGCTATTACGACAGAAACGGTCCGGTTGAAGCTTTCTTT

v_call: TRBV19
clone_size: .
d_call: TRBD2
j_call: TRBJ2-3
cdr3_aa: CASSSKLAPSTDTQYF
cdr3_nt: TGTGCCAGTAGCTCCAAACTAGCGCCTAGCACAGATACGCAGTATTTT

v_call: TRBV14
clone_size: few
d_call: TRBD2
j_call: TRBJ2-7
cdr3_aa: CASSQDPRGGQYF
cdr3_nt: TGTGCCAGCAGCCAAGACCCGCGGGGGGGGCAGTACTTC

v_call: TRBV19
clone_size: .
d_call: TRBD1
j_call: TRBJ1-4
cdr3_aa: CASSETGGPNEKLFF
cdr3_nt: TGTGCCAGTAGTGAGACAGGGGGCCCTAATGAAAAACTGTTTTTT

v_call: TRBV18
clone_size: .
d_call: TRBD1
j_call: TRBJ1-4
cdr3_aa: CASSPLQGAREKLFF
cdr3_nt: TGTGCCAGCTCACCACTACAGGGGGCGCGTGAAAAACTGTTTTTT

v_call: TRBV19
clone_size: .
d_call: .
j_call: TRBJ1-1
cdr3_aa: CASSPRRGGNTEAFF
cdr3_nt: TGTGCCAGTAGTCCCAGGAGGGGAGGAAACACTGAAGCTTTCTTT

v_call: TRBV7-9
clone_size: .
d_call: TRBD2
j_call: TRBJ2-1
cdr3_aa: CASSSRTSDSSYNEQFF
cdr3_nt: TGTGCCAGCAGCTCTAGGACTAGCGACAGCTCCTACAATGAGCAGTTCTTC

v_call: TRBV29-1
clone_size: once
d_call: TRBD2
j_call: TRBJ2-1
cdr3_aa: CSAASSGSYNEQFF
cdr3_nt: TGCAGCGCCGCTTCTAGCGGATCCTACAATGAGCAGTTCTTC

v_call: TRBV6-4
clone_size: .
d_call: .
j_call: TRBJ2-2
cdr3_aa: CASSPNTGELFF
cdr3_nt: TGTGCCAGCAGTCCTAACACCGGGGAGCTGTTTTTT

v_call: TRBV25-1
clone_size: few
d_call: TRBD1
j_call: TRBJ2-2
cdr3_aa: CASSQQGMGAGELFF
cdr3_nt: TGTGCCAGCAGTCAACAGGGGATGGGAGCCGGGGAGCTGTTTTTT

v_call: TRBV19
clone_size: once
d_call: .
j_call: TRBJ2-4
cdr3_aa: CASRAGNRIQYF
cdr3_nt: TGTGCCAGTCGTGCGGGAAATCGGATTCAGTACTTC

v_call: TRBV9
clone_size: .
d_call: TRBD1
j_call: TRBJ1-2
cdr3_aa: CASSVVETGGGYTF
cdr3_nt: TGTGCCAGCAGCGTAGTCGAGACAGGGGGAGGCTACACCTTC

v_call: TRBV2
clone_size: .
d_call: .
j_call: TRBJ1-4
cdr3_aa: CASCLVSDEKLFF
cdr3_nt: TGTGCCAGCTGTTTGGTCAGCGATGAAAAACTGTTTTTT

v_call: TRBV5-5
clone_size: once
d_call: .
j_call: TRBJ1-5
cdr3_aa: CASSRTGTSNQPQHF
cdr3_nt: TGTGCCAGCAGCCGAACAGGGACTAGCAATCAGCCCCAGCATTTT

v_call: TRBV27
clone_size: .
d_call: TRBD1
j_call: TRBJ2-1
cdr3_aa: CASKLAGTGGLDEQFF
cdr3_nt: TGTGCCAGCAAACTCGCCGGGACAGGGGGCTTGGATGAGCAGTTCTTC

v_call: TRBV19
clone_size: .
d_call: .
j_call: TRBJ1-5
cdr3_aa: CASSVRPRLDQPQHF
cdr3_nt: TGTGCCAGTAGTGTCCGGCCCCGACTGGATCAGCCCCAGCATTTT

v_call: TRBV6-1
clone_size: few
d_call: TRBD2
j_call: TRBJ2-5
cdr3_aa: CASSEQTSGMKETQYF
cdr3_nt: TGTGCCAGCAGTGAACAGACTAGCGGGATGAAAGAGACCCAGTACTTC

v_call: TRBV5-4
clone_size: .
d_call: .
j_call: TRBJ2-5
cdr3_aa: CASSPTQGSGETQYF
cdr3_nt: TGTGCCAGCAGCCCGACCCAGGGATCGGGAGAGACCCAGTACTTC

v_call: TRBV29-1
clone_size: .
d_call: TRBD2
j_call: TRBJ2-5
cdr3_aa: CSVGRASGETQYF
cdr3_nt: TGCAGCGTAGGGCGGGCTAGCGGGGAGACCCAGTACTTC

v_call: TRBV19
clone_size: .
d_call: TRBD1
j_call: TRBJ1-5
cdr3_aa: CASSGTGGNQPQHF
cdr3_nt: TGTGCCAGTAGTGGGACAGGGGGCAATCAGCCCCAGCATTTT

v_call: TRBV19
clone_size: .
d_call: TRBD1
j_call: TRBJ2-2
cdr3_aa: CASSTRGGRTGELFF
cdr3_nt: TGTGCCAGTAGTACCAGAGGGGGCCGGACCGGGGAGCTGTTTTTT

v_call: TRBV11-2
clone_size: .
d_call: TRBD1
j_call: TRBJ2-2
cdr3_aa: CASSRTGVNTGELFF
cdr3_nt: TGTGCCAGCAGCCGGACAGGGGTGAACACCGGGGAGCTGTTTTTT

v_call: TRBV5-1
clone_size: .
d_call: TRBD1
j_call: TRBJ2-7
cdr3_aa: CASSLGQGAASFSYEQYF
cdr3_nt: TGCGCCAGCAGCTTGGGACAGGGGGCAGCCTCTTTCTCCTACGAGCAGTACTTC

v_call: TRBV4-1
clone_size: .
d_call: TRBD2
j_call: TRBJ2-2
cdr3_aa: CASSPTLSAGVLEELFF
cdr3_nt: TGCGCCAGCAGCCCGACCTTATCAGCGGGGGTTCTGGAGGAGCTGTTTTTT

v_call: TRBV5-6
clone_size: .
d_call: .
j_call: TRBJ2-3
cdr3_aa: CASSPETGSDTQYF
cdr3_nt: TGTGCCAGCAGCCCTGAAACAGGTTCAGATACGCAGTATTTT

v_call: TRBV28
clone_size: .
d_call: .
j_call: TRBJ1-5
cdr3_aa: CASSFLSGPQHF
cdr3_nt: TGTGCCAGCAGTTTTTTATCAGGGCCCCAGCATTTT

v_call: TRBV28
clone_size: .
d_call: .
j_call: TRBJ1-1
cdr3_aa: CASSSRQAQNTEAFF
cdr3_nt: TGTGCCAGCAGTTCGCGACAGGCACAGAACACTGAAGCTTTCTTT

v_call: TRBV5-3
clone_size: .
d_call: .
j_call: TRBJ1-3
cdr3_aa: CARSGGKPGNTIYF
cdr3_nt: TGTGCCAGAAGCGGAGGCAAACCCGGAAACACCATATATTTT